The T cell receptor beta chain under discussion was sequenced for a study of cytomegalovirus exposure and HLA in healthy donors. Study background: The platform used for the approximately 130 validation repertoires matched that of the 600 to 800 first-cohort repertoires, a later analysis reported.

Clones were read by immunoSEQ multiplex PCR, and TCRdb kept only the in-frame ones, dropping some. Counted here are about 250,000 clones, roughly 87% occurring once; the ten biggest clones make up around 12%. The V gene's germline CDR1 is MNHEY and CDR2 SMNVEV (reference sequence). This CDR3 has 15 amino acids. The V gene lost 3 bases and the J gene lost 2 bases, with 13 bases spanning the gap. Of note for this clone: The target antigen is unknown.

Findings and limits, study-wide: Among TCR sequences, most were rare, though some public TCRs appeared in many donors.

The specimen sequenced was PBMCs. The origin of this receptor is a man aged 18 to 30 in good health and CMV-seropositive. V is TRBV27 and J is TRBJ2-5, with D tentatively TRBD1 or TRBD2 (5 bases each). The CDR3 DNA reads as TGTGCCAGCAGTTTTACCGGGACGGGACAAGAGACCCAGTACTTC. Protein product: CASSFTGTGQETQYF.